The source of this T cell receptor beta chain is a study of OX40 agonist ivuxolimab in advanced cancers. Study-level background: Partial responses occurred in Three dose-escalation patients, one with hepatocellular carcinoma and two with cutaneous melanoma.

Repertoires were generated with immunoSEQ multiplex PCR, while TCRdb's copy carries only in-frame clones and drops some. The sample lists about 41,000 clones, around 87% occurring once. CDR3 length equals 20 residues. Unmatched junction bases numbered 15, after V lost 0 bases and J lost 3 bases. Germline V gene sequence: CDR1 SGHDN, CDR2 FVKESK. The sequences come from CD4+ or CD8+ T cells sorted from blood, collected in a trial of the OX40 agonist ivuxolimab. This clonotype was sampled from an adult with an advanced solid tumor such as melanoma, head and neck, liver or kidney cancer. This chain uses TRBV14 with TRBJ2-4; 9 nucleotides agree with TRBD1. Here the CDR3 reads CASSQDPRTTGGPVKNIQYF. CDR3 sequence (DNA): TGTGCCAGCAGCCAAGATCCCCGGACGACAGGGGGTCCGGTCAAAAACATTCAGTACTTC.